The entry that follows covers one TCR beta chain sequence. Sequencing ends 3 residues short of the CDR3 end; the germline J gene provides the rest. Germline loops: CDR1 SGHTA, CDR2 FQGTGA. This CDR3 spans 14 amino acids. Genomic DNA, averaging 1200 ng per sample, yielded TCR beta CDR3 via immunoSEQ. The protocol was immunoSEQ multiplex PCR, while the TCRdb copy is restricted to in-frame clones and leaves out a portion. The listing contains 40,000 or so clones. This sample was taken from a study of T cells in women clearing cervical HPV infection. Source material: blood buffy coat. This TCR derives from a woman aged 18 to 75 with a cervical HPV16 infection that either progressed to CIN3+ or cleared (not recorded which). The rearrangement links TRBV7-3 to TRBJ1-2; TRBD1 aligns across 8 bases. The CDR3 DNA, read in part, is TGTGCCAGCAGCTCACAGGGGGGTAGTGAGCCC. This gives the protein CASSSQGGSEP. The whole CDR3 protein reads CASSSQGGSEPYTF.